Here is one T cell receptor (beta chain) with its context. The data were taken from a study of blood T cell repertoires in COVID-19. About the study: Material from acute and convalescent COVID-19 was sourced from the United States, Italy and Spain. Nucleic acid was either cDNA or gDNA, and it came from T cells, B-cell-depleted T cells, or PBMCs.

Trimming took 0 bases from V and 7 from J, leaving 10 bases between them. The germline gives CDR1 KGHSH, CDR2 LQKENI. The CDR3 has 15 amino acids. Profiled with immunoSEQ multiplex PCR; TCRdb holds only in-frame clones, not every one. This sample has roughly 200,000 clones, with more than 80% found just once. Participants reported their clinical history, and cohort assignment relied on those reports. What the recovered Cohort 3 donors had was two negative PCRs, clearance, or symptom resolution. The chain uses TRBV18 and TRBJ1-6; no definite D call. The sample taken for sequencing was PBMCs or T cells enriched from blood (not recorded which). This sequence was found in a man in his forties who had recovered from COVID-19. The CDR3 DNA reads TGTGCCAGCTCACCACCCGGCGGGCGCAATTCACCCCTCCACTTT. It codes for CASSPPGGRNSPLHF.